The TCR beta chain under discussion was sequenced for a study of response to subunit inactivated influenza vaccine. TCRdb redid the calling of the RT-PCR reads with MiXCR, one entry per CDR3 protein. The table includes 400,000 to 650,000 distinct CDR3 sequences, 6.5% to 8% detected once. The material sequenced was PBMCs from blood, taken roughly 24 months after vaccination. This sequence originates from a man aged 50 to 75 who received an inactivated influenza vaccine.

The CDR3 nucleotides are TGCAGTGCGGGGCGGGAGTTTGAGACCCAGTACTTC. As protein: CSAGREFETQYF. The chain uses TRBV20-1 and TRBJ2-5; 7 bases line up with TRBD2. V was pared by 6 bases and J by 5 bases, with 6 bases of the junction left unmatched. The CDR3 contains 12 residues. Germline values: CDR1 DFQATT, CDR2 SNEGSKA (reference sequence).